This T cell receptor beta chain stems from a study of lymphopenia after photon versus proton radiotherapy. General study results and limits: Larger post-nadir TCR diversity loss correlated inversely with survival in deceased patients.

Clones were read by immunoSEQ multiplex PCR, and TCRdb kept only the in-frame ones, dropping some. Of roughly 76,000 clones in the sample, around 90% were seen once. V lost 2 bases, J lost 3 bases, and 0 bases stayed unmatched. This CDR3 region has 14 residues. Germline CDR1 reads GTSNPN; CDR2 reads SVGIG (reference sequence). Regarding this clone: No antigen is known for it.

The source of this sequence is a woman between 40 and 50 years old with cholangiocarcinoma. The chain couples TRBV30 to TRBJ2-3; 12 bases align to TRBD2. The sequencing used peripheral blood, collected from a patient treated with photon-based radiotherapy. The CDR3 DNA follows: TGTGCCTGGAGTACTAGCGGGGGGACAGATACGCAGTATTTT. Translated, it gives CAWSTSGGTDTQYF. Full variable domain (outside the CDR3, taken from reference TRBV30 and TRBJ2-3): SQTIHQWPATLVQPVGSPLSLECTVEGTSNPNLYWYRQAAGRGLQLLFYSVGIGQISSEVPQNLSASRPQDRQFILSSKKLLLSDSGFYLCAWSTSGGTDTQYFGPGTRLTVL.